This T cell receptor beta chain was found in a study of PD-1 blockade in classical Hodgkin lymphoma. Whole-study results and caveats: Baseline diversity in complete responders resembled that of newly diagnosed patients. A significant rise in TCR diversity by C4D1 was seen for CD4+ but not CD8+ cells.

V lost 5 bases, J lost 7 bases, and 14 bases lay in between. Germline V lookup: CDR1 LNHDA, CDR2 SQIVND (reference sequence). CDR3 length: 14 amino acids. Every single patient, without exception, relapsed after autologous stem cell transplantation, and brentuximab vedotin exposure varied. Of note for this clone: Its specificity is unknown.

Only in-frame clones appear in the TCRdb table, and some are missing; sequencing was by immunoSEQ multiplex PCR. The repertoire consists of around 19,000 clones, with more than 70% occurring once and the leading ten covering about 4.5%. The sample here was peripheral blood mononuclear cells (PBMCs), taken at baseline. The receptor's source is a human donor with classical Hodgkin lymphoma. The V and J genes are TRBV19 and TRBJ1-4; D is possibly TRBD1 (5 bases). The CDR3 DNA follows: TGTGCCAGTAGTTCGGACATTTGGGGTGAAAAACTGTTTTTT. Residues: CASSSDIWGEKLFF.